This TCR beta chain was retrieved from a study of T cells in Graves' hyperthyroidism and ophthalmopathy. Concerning this clonotype itself: Its antigen is as yet unknown.

Broader study findings: Classification by a 13 V-J model distinguished ophthalmopathy from stable hyperthyroidism. Blood also held most thyroid clonotypes expanded beyond 0.001. The model identified upcoming ophthalmopathy a median 6.5 months ahead of onset.

Fresh peripheral blood, 10 ml, was the source of the PBMCs. Germline values: CDR1 DFQATT, CDR2 SNEGSKA (reference sequence). The CDR3 runs to 17 residues. The germline V and J ends were trimmed by 1 base and 8 bases, with 24 bases remaining between them. Authors of the study amplified TCR beta CDR3 regions from RNA transcripts. First-round RT-PCR of the TCR CDR3 relied on the HTBI primer set. MiXCR, run by TCRdb on the multiplex PCR reads, gives a single entry per CDR3 protein. The data contain around 440,000 distinct CDR3 sequences, 15% to 18% of them seen just once; the ten biggest clones take up 14%.

The sequence derives from a woman between 18 and 30 years old with Graves' hyperthyroidism. Material for sequencing was blood. The chain is built from TRBV20-1 and TRBJ2-1; possible D gene TRBD2, 5 bases. The CDR3 loop is CSARVGSGGRSLDEQFF. CDR3 bases: TGCAGTGCTAGAGTCGGCTCCGGAGGACGATCGCTAGATGAGCAGTTCTTC.